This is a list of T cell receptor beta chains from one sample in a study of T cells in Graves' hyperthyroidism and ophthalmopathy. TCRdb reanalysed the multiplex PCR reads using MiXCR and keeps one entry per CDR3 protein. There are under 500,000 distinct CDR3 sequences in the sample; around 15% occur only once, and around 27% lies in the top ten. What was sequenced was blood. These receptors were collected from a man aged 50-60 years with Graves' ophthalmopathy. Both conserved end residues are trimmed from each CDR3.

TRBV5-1,ASTLSGASNQPQH
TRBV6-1,ASSYGVVVAGEEAQY
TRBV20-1,SARLVNTGELF
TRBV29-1,SAGGAENIQY
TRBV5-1,ASSLEWDTNYGYT
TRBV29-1,SVSHPPGEQY
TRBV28,ASSMTSGGGETQY
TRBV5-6,ASSGGSGRVPDTQY
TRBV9,ASSATVGTQY
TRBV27,ASSLSGQTGTWTYEQY
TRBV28,ASSLRRLNQPQH
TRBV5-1,ASSLTRETDTQY
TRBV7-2,ASSLRREWYEQY
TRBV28,ASSPWTGSGLAGGTDTQY
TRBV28,ASSLFEAFQETQY
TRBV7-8,ASSLLEAGGYNEQF
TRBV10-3,AISDHGTSYEQY
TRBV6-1,ASSSLDGFRDEQY
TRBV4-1,ASSQGRGFGELF
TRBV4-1,ASSQLQGDTEAF
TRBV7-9,ASSSLSTDTQY
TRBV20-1,SASFAGGLEETQY
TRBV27,ASSSSLGELF
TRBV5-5,ASSTDMPATQY
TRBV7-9,AIAGGAIARNTIY
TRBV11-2,ASSHRQGFTDTQY
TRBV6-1,ASSEWGTPEAF
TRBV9,ASSVEWARNTGELF
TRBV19,ASSGRTQGVHYGYT
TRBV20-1,SASRTVTDTQY
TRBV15,ATSRVQETNRNYGYT
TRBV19,ASRDTGVSYNEQF
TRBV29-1,SVLSVSSYNEQF
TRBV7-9,AGSSRDRAFYEQY
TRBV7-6,ASRDGQGWETQY
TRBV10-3,AIMADSTYEQY
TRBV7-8,ASSLASGRASSNEQF
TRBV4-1,ASSPMGGRVARQYNEQF
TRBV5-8,ASGGGTYNEQF
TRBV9,ASSPNGLADYEQY
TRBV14,ASSQSRRTSLH
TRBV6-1,ASSEFLFDKQETQY
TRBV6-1,ASSENIGNTIY
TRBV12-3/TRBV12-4,ASVFGVSGGNTIY
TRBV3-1,ASSQARGGGAF
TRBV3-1,ASSQVGGTALLGTEAF
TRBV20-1,SAKTSGRSYEQY
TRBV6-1,ASSVGQENTEAF
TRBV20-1,SAPSRATTYGYT
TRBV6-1,ASSDRYEQY
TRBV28,ASSTGTGLFGYT
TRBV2,ASIGTASYEQY
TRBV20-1,SASSGTGGYEQY
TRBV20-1,SARDSGSAHNEQF
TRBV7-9,ASSSGSLNNEQF